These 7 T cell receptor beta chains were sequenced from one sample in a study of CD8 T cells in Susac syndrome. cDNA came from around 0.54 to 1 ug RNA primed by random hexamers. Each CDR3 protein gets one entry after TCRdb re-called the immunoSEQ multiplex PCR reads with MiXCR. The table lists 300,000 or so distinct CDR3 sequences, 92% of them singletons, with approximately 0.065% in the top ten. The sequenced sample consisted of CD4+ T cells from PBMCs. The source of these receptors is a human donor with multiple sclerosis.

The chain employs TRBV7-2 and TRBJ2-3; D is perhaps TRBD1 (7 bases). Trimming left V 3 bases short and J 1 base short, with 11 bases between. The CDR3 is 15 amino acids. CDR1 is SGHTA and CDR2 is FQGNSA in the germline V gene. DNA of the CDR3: TGTGCCAGCAGCTTCGGCAGGGGGGGCACAGATACGCAGTATTTT. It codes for CASSFGRGGTDTQYF.

The CDR3 here is CATLPKAGANVLTF. The DNA of the CDR3 is TGTGCCACCTTGCCTAAGGCGGGGGCCAACGTCCTGACTTTC. The genes are TRBV19 and TRBJ2-6; D is uncertain. The CDR3 consists of 14 residues. V lost 10 bases and J 4 bases, leaving 14 bases between the germline ends. Germline V gene sequence: CDR1 LNHDA, CDR2 SQIVND (reference sequence).

The CDR3 sequence is CASSSSGVGGNGYTF. CDR3 nucleotides: TGTGCCAGCAGTTCGTCGGGGGTCGGGGGAAATGGCTACACCTTC. The gene calls are TRBV6-2 or TRBV6-3 and TRBJ1-2; tentatively, D is TRBD1 (5 bases). Trimming pared 4 bases from V and 6 bases from J, leaving 18 bases between. Germline lookup yields CDR1 MNHEY and CDR2 SVGEGT. The CDR3 length is 15 residues.

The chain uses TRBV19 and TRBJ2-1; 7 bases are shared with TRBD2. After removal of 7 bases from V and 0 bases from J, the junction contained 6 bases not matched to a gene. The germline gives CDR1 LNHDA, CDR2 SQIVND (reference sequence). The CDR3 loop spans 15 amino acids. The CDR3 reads CASMSGRASYNEQFF. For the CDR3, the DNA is TGTGCCAGTATGAGTGGGAGGGCCTCCTACAATGAGCAGTTCTTC.

The CDR3 reads CASSIGVAGAAGELFF. The CDR3 DNA sequence: TGTGCCAGTAGTATAGGCGTAGCGGGGGCAGCCGGGGAGCTGTTTTTT. This rearrangement joins TRBV19 to TRBJ2-2; 9 bases match TRBD2. V lost 1 base to trimming and J lost 6 bases; unmatched junction nucleotides: 6. Germline V lookup: CDR1 LNHDA, CDR2 SQIVND (reference sequence). The length of the CDR3 is 16 residues.

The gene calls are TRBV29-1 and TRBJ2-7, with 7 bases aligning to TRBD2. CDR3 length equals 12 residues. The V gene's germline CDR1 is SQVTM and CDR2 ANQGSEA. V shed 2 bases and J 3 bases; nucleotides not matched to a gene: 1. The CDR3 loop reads CSVEREGYEQYF. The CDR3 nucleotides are TGCAGCGTTGAAAGGGAGGGCTACGAGCAGTACTTC.

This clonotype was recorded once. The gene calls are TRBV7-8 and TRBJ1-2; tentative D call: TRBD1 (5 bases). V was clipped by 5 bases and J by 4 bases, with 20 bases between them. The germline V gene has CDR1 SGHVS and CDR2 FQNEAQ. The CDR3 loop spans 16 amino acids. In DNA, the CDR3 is TGTGCCAGCAGCCACTTTCGGGGGGTTCCAGGCTATGGCTACACCTTC. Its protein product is CASSHFRGVPGYGYTF. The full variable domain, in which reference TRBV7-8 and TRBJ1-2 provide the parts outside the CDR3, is GAGVSQSPRYKVAKRGQDVALRCDPISGHVSLFWYQQALGQGPEFLTYFQNEAQLDKSGLPSDRFFAERPEGSVSTLKIQRTQQEDSAVYLCASSHFRGVPGYGYTFGSGTRLTVV.